This T cell receptor (beta chain) was captured by sequencing in a study of early T cells in non-severe SARS-CoV-2 infection. With regard to this clonotype: The antigen is undetermined.

Study results and limitations: VDJdb-based annotation leaned toward anti-spike CD8 responses and missed private and CD4 specificities.

TCRdb itself ran the 5' RACE reads through MiXCR, one entry per CDR3 protein. The sample contains around 86,000 distinct CDR3 sequences, 14% to 15% of which appear only once. This CDR3 has 16 amino acids. CDR1 and CDR2 from the germline V gene are LGHDT and YNNKEL (reference sequence). V was pared by 3 bases and J by 4 bases, with 18 bases between. The origin of this receptor is an adult who was a healthcare worker with PCR-confirmed SARS-CoV-2 infection or an uninfected control (not recorded which). The chain recombines TRBV3-1 with TRBJ1-2, with D perhaps matching TRBD1 (6 bases). What was sequenced was whole blood. The CDR3 region is CASSHERSGGGYGYTF. CDR3 bases: TGTGCCAGCAGCCATGAAAGGTCCGGGGGCGGCTATGGCTACACCTTC.